The sequence of this T cell receptor beta chain was determined in a study of human T cells and chemical hapten exposure. Notes on the study in general: All donors were alopecia patients, so their immunity may differ from that of healthy people.

During construction of the library, unique molecular identifiers were attached to individual cDNA molecules for quantitative, reproducible TCR counting. Via MiXCR, TCRdb re-called the RACE reads, giving one row per CDR3 protein. The table lists roughly 70,000 distinct CDR3 sequences, around 30% of them singletons, with 8.9% in the top ten. As for time point: patch test 1, 2 weeks after DPC sensitization. The treatment here: therapeutic diphenylcyclopropenone sensitization with weekly scalp DPC. Germline CDR1 SGHRS, CDR2 YFSETQ. J gave up 0 bases and V 4 bases, and 16 bases lay outside the gene matches. The length of the CDR3 is 19 residues. Points on this clonotype: Its specificity is unknown.

This sequence originates from a man aged 35 to 55 with alopecia areata. Some clones in this sample may be carry-over from other donors' samples. The rearrangement links TRBV5-1 to TRBJ2-1; 7 nucleotides agree with TRBD1. The sequences come from whole blood, collected in connection with sensitization to the hapten diphenylcyclopropenone (DPC). The DNA of the CDR3 is TGCGCCAGCAGCCCCCCGGGACAGCGCCGATTCAGCTCCTACAATGAGCAGTTCTTC. This gives the protein CASSPPGQRRFSSYNEQFF.